These T cell receptor beta chains were read from a single sample in a study of cytomegalovirus exposure and HLA in healthy donors. Profiling relied on immunoSEQ multiplex PCR, and the TCRdb table lists in-frame clones only, not all of them. The sample lists more than 100,000 clones, 76% occurring once. Sequenced input: PBMCs. All receptors come from a female donor in good health and CMV-seropositive. CDR3s include the opening cysteine and the closing phenylalanine or tryptophan. The D gene is left open where the match is weak. Part of the rows lack a size; the others show once, few, many or a class for expanded clones.

size	V	J	D	DNA	CDR3
once	TRBV10-3	TRBJ2-7	TRBD2	TGTGCCATCAGTGAGAGCCCGGGACTAGCGGGGGGGCCATCCTCCCCCCACGAGCAGTACTTC	CAISESPGLAGGPSSPHEQYF
-	TRBV6-1	TRBJ2-5	TRBD2	TGTGCCAGCAGTGAGGGGACTAGCGGGATAAAGTACTTC	CASSEGTSGIKYF
few	TRBV6-5	TRBJ1-5	-	TGTGCCAGCAGAGGGACTTTCAATCAGCCCCAGCATTTT	CASRGTFNQPQHF
-	TRBV19	TRBJ2-3	-	TGTGCCAGTAGTATGTGGTTGGGCAGACGAACAGATACGCAGTATTTT	CASSMWLGRRTDTQYF
few	TRBV10-3	TRBJ1-5	-	TGTGCCATCAGTGAGGGACAGTCGGTAAAGCCCCAGCATTTT	CAISEGQSVKPQHF
few	TRBV5-1	TRBJ1-4	TRBD1	TGCGCCAGCAGCTTGCAGGGGGCTAATGAAAAACTGTTTTTT	CASSLQGANEKLFF
few	TRBV6-4	TRBJ2-1	TRBD2	TGTGCCAGCAGCCTCCGGGCTAGCGGGTACAATGAGCAGTTCTTC	CASSLRASGYNEQFF
-	TRBV6-5	TRBJ2-5	TRBD2	TGTGCCAGCATAGATAGCGGGGCTAATTGGGAGACCCAGTACTTC	CASIDSGANWETQYF
once	TRBV5-1	TRBJ2-5	-	TGCGCCAGCAGCTCCGTACCGGTGCGGACACTGCCCCAGTACTTC	CASSSVPVRTLPQYF
-	TRBV21-1	TRBJ2-3	-	TGTGCCAGCAGCCCCCACAGGTGCTCTAGCACAGATACGCAGTATTTT	CASSPHRCSSTDTQYF
-	TRBV29-1	TRBJ2-7	-	TGCAGCGTGAGCGGGCGGGACCCCTACGAGCAGTACTTC	CSVSGRDPYEQYF
-	TRBV7-2	TRBJ2-7	-	TGTGCCAGCAGCTTAGGCCTAGCGTGGTACGAGCAGTACTTC	CASSLGLAWYEQYF